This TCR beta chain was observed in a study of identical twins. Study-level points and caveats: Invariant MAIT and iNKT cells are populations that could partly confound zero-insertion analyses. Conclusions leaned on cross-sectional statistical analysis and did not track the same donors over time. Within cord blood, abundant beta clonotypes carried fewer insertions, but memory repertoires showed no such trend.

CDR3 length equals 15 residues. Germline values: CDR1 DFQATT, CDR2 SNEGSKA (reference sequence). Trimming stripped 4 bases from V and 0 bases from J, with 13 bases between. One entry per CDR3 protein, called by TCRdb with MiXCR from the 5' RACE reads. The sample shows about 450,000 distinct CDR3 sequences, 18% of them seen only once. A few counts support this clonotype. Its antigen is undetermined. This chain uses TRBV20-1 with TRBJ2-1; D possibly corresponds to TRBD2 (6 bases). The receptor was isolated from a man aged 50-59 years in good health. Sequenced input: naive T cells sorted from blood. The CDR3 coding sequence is TGCAGTGCTACTACACGACTAGACTCCTACAATGAGCAGTTCTTC. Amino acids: CSATTRLDSYNEQFF.